This T cell receptor beta chain is drawn from a study of blood T cell repertoires in COVID-19 (dated by TCRdb to about 2020). Some background on the complete study: Collaborator samples came from the United States, Italy and Spain and covered acute and convalescent phases of COVID-19. The prospective study material was composed of cDNA or gDNA derived from T cells, B-cell-depleted T cells, or PBMCs. The repertoires were released in a freely available public database intended as a resource for research on the immune response to SARS-CoV-2. The dataset comprised deeply sampled blood TCRbeta repertoires from subjects exposed to, actively infected with, or recovered from COVID-19. Samples came from the ongoing ImmuneRACE study (first 160 participants) plus 1,254 subjects from 6 global collaborators. Nearly every sample came with metadata listing a de-identified subject ID, COVID-19 status, age in years and sex. Where available, HLA class I and class II types were obtained from metadata supplied by the sample provider rather than from assay-based typing. General findings and caveats noted by the study authors: The quantity of clinical and demographic metadata differed by source and by participant and was supplied without curation.

CDR1 and CDR2 are read off the germline V gene (reference sequence) as LNHDA and SQIVND. Deletion took 2 bases off V and 6 bases off J, with a span of 10 bases between the germline ends. From the cysteine up to the phenylalanine, the CDR3 has a length of 14 residues. This entry keeps only the CDR3 DNA: 42 bases, framed from base 1. On this clone itself: Its antigen is currently not known. No base quality values were provided; no much bigger clone lies one nucleotide off.

TCRbeta CDR3 regions were amplified from genomic DNA using the immunoSEQ Assay, a bias-controlled multiplex PCR. The original pipeline was this. The number of nucleated cells in each sample was estimated from the amplification of reference gene primers within the assay. To quantify the absolute abundance of each unique TCRbeta CDR3 rearrangement, sequence reads were collapsed and filtered. For each sample, productive Simpson clonality was calculated as the square root of Simpson's diversity index across productive rearrangements. The clones in this table, taken by TCRdb from immuneACCESS, are in-frame only. Not every clone is retained; where verified, under half of the shortfall comes from an unresolved V gene, and the cause of the rest is unknown. That table is the source of V, J and clone size, and D and trimming were worked out from the DNA. The sample table lists 200,000 to 250,000 clones, about 83% of them with a count of one. Roughly 5.5% of the sample is held by the ten biggest clonotypes.

The collaborating institutions used their own protocols to collect whole blood in K2EDTA tubes. Collaborator samples were shipped for TCRbeta analysis as frozen whole blood, isolated PBMCs, or DNA extracted from either sample type. Sequenced input: peripheral blood. The sequence was obtained from a human donor in a cohort sampled during active COVID-19. The rearranged chain carries TRBV19 and TRBJ2-2, with a tentative D gene TRBD1 over 6 matching bases. CDR3 region: CASSITAGAGELFF. In nucleotide form, the sequence is TGTGCCAGTAGTATAACGGCAGGGGCCGGGGAGCTGTTTTTT.